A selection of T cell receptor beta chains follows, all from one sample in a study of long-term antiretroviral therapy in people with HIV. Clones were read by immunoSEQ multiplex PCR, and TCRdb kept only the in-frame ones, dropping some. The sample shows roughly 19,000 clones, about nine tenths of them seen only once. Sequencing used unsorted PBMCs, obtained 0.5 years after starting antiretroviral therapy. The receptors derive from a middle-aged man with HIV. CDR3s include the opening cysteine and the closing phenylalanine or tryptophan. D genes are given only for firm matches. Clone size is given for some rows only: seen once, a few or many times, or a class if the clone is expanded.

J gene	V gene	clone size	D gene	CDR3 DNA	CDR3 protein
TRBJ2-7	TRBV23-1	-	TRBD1	TGCGCCAGCAGTCATAACCTAGGGACAGGGACCCCTCGCGAGCAGTACTTC	CASSHNLGTGTPREQYF
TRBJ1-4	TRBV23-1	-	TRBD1	TGCGCCAGCAGCACTGCCGGGACAGGGGGCGAGAGGACTAATGAAAAACTGTTTTTT	CASSTAGTGGERTNEKLFF
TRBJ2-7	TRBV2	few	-	TGTGCCAGCAGGGATCGGACGGCGTCCTACGAGCAGTACTTC	CASRDRTASYEQYF
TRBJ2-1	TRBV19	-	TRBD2	TGTGCCAGTAGCCTGACTAGCGGCTACTACAATGAGCAGTTCTTC	CASSLTSGYYNEQFF
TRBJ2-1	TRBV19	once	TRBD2	TGTGCCAGTAGTCCCGCGGGAGGGCCCTCAAATGAGCAGTTCTTC	CASSPAGGPSNEQFF
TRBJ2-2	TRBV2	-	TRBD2	TGTGCCAGCAGTTCTACTAGCGGGGTGAACACCGGGGAGCTGTTTTTT	CASSSTSGVNTGELFF
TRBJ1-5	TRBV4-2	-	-	TGTGCCAGCAGCCAAGATCAGGGGACTGGCAATCAGCCCCAGCATTTT	CASSQDQGTGNQPQHF
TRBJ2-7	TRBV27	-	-	TGTGCCAGCAGTTTATCGAGTTCCTCCTACGAGCAGTACTTC	CASSLSSSSYEQYF
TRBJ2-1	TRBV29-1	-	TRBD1	TGCAGCGTTGACCGTGCGGACAGGACAGGGATAATTGCCTACAATGAGCAGTTCTTC	CSVDRADRTGIIAYNEQFF
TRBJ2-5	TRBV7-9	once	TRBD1	TGTGCCAGCAGCTTAGTACCGGGACAGATACAAGAGACCCAGTACTTC	CASSLVPGQIQETQYF
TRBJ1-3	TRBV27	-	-	TGTGCCAGCAGCAAAGGGAACGCTGGAAACACCATATATTTT	CASSKGNAGNTIYF
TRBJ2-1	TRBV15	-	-	TGTGCCACCAGCAGGAGAGGTCCGGGGAATGAGCAGTTCTTC	CATSRRGPGNEQFF
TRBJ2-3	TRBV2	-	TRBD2	TGTGCCAGCAGTCTCCGAGTGAGGACTAGCCTTGGCACAGATACGCAGTATTTT	CASSLRVRTSLGTDTQYF
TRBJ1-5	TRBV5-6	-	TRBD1	TGTGCCAGCAGCTTGGCCGGGACAGGGCATAATAGTCAGCCCCAGCATTTT	CASSLAGTGHNSQPQHF
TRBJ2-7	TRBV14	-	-	TGTGCCAGCAGCCAAGGGGGGCCCTACTACGAGCAGTACTTC	CASSQGGPYYEQYF
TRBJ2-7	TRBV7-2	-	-	TGTGCCAGCAGCTCAATAGCCTTAAATCCCTACGAGCAGTACTTC	CASSSIALNPYEQYF
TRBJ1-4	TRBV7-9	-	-	TGTGCCAGCAGCTCCGATGGGGGGGGAGAAAAACTGTTTTTT	CASSSDGGGEKLFF
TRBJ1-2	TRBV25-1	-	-	TGTGCCAGCAGTGAATACGGTGCTAACTATGGCTACACCTTC	CASSEYGANYGYTF
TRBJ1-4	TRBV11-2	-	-	TGTGCCAGCAGCTTAGAATTCGGGTGGACTAATGAAAAACTGTTTTTT	CASSLEFGWTNEKLFF
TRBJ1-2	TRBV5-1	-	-	TGCGCCAGCAGCTTAACGGGTTTTGATTCGGGTGGCTACACCTTC	CASSLTGFDSGGYTF
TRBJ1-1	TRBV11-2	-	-	TGTGCCAGCAGCGGAGGAAGTCGGACTGAAGCTTTCTTT	CASSGGSRTEAFF
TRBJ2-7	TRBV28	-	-	TGTGCCAGCAGTCCCCGACTTCGAGGGCAGTACTTC	CASSPRLRGQYF
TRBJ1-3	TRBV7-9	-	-	TGTGCCAGCAGCTTATTAGACAGTCAAATCTCTGGAAACACCATATATTTT	CASSLLDSQISGNTIYF
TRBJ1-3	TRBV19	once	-	TGTGCCAGTAGCCAACAGGCCTCCTCTGGAAACACCATATATTTT	CASSQQASSGNTIYF
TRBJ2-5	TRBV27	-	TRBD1	TGTGCCAGCCGTCTGGTAGGGGGCAAGACCCAGTACTTC	CASRLVGGKTQYF
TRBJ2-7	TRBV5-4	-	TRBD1	TGTGCCAGCAGCTTGCCCACAGGGGTCGACCCCTACGAGCAGTACTTC	CASSLPTGVDPYEQYF
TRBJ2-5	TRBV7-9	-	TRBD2	TGTGCCAGCAGCTTAGCCCTAGCGGGAGTTGGTGAGACCCAGTACTTC	CASSLALAGVGETQYF
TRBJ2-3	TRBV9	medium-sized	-	TGTGCCAGCAGCGAGGGGAACAAGGGCGGCACAGATACGCAGTATTTT	CASSEGNKGGTDTQYF
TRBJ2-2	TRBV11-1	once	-	TGTGCCAGCAGCTTGTCCGGGGGACAGAACACCGGGGAGCTGTTTTTT	CASSLSGGQNTGELFF
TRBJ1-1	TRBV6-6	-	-	TGTGCCAGCAGCCCGGGGGCGCAAGCTTTCTTT	CASSPGAQAFF